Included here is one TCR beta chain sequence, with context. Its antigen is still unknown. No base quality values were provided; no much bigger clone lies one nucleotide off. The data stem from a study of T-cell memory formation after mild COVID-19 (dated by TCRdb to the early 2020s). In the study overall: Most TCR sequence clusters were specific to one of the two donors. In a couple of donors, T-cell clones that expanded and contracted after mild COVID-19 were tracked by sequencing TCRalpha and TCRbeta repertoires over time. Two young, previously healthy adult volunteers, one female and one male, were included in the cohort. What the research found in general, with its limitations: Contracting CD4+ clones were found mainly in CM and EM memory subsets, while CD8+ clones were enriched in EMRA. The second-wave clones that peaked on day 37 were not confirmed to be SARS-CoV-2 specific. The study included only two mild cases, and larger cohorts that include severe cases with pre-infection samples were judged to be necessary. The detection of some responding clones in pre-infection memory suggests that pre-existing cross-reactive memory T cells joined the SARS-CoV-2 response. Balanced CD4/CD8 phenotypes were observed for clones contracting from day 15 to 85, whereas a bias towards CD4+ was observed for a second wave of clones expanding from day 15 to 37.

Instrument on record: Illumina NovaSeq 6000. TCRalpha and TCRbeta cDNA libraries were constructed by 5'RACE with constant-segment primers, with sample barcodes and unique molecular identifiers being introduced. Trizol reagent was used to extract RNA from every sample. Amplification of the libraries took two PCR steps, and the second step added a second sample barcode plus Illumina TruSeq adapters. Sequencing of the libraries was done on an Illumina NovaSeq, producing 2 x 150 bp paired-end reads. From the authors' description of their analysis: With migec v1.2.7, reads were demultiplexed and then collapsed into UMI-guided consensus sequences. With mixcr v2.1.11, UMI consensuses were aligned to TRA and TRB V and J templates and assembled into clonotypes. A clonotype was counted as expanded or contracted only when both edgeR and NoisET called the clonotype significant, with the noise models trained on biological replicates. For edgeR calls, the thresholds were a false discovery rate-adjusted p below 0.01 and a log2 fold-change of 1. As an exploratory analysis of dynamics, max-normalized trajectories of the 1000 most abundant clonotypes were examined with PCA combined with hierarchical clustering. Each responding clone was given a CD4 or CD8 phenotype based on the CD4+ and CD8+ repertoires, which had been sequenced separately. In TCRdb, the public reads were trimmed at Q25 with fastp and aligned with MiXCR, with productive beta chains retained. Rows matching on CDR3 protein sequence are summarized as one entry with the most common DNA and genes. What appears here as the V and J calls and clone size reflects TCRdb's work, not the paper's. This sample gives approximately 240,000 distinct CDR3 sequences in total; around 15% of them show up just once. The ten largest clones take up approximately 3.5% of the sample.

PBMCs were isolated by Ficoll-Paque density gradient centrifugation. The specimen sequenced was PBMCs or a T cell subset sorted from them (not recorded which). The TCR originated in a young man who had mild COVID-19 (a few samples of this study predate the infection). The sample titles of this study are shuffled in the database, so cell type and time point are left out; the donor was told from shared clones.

The CDR3 protein: CASSEALRGSGNTIYF. The sequence in DNA is TGTGCCAGCAGTGAAGCGCTTCGGGGTTCTGGAAACACCATATATTTT. The sequence is built from TRBV2 and TRBJ1-3, with the D gene not confidently named. Between the V and J ends, shortened by 0 bases and 1 base respectively, the junction contains 10 bases. From its cysteine to its phenylalanine, the CDR3 spans 16 amino acids. The retained sequence is limited to the CDR3, 48 bases, with the frame set at the first base. Looking up the germline V gene yields CDR1 SNHLY and CDR2 FYNNEI.